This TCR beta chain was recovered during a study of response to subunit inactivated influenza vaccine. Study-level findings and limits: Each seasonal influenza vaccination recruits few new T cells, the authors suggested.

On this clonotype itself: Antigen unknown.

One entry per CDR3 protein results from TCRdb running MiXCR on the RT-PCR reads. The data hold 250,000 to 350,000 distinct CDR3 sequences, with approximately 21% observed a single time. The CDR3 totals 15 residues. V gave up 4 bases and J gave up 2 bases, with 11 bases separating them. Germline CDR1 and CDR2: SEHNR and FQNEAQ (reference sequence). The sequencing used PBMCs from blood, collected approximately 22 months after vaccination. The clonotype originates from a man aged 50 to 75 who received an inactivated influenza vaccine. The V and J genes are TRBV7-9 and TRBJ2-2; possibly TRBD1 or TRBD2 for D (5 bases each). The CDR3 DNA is TGTGCCAGCAGCTCCCGGGACGGAAACACCGGGGAGCTGTTTTTT. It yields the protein CASSSRDGNTGELFF.